Below are 26 T cell receptor beta chains sequenced from a single sample in a study of blood T cell repertoires in COVID-19. The assay was immunoSEQ multiplex PCR, and TCRdb's table has in-frame clones only and misses some. Of hundreds of thousands of clones in the sample, about four fifths were seen once. Sequenced material: peripheral blood. These receptors came from a woman in her sixties or seventies with acute or convalescent COVID-19.

The rearrangement joins TRBV6-5 to TRBJ1-1; 9 bases fit TRBD1. V lost 6 bases to trimming and J lost 11 bases; unmatched junction nucleotides: 7. The CDR3 extends over 12 amino acids. CDR1 MNHEY and CDR2 SVGAGI come from the germline V gene. In DNA, the CDR3 is TGTGCCAGCAGCGCCACAGGGGGCACGGCTTTCTTT. Its protein is CASSATGGTAFF.

The rearrangement uses TRBV7-2 and TRBJ2-7; weak D call: TRBD1 (5 bases). Germline values: CDR1 SGHTA, CDR2 FQGNSA. This CDR3 spans 13 amino acids. The V and J ends lost 6 bases and 6 bases respectively, with 15 bases between them. CDR3 DNA sequence: TGTGCCAGCAGGGGGCCACAGGTCCCCGAGCAGTACTTC. It translates to CASRGPQVPEQYF.

This chain links TRBV21-1 with TRBJ2-3; the tabulated D call, TRBD2, remains unverified against the DNA. TRBV21-1 has pseudogene status. The CDR3 has 18 residues. The DNA for the CDR3 is TGTGCCAGCAGCCCTCGACTAGCGGGGGGACTTAGCACAGATACGCAGTATTTT. It translates to CASSPRLAGGLSTDTQYF.

The rearrangement joins TRBV27 to TRBJ1-2; TRBD1 matches at 10 bases. Trimming took 5 bases from V and 8 from J; bases not matched to a gene: 5. CDR1 MNHEY and CDR2 SMNVEV come from the germline V gene (reference sequence). The CDR3 sequence is 13 residues long. The CDR3, as DNA: TGTGCCAGCAGTAACAGGGACAGGGGCGGCTACACCTTC. Translation gives CASSNRDRGGYTF.

The rearrangement uses TRBV5-4 and TRBJ1-2; D is uncertain. CDR3 length: 14 amino acids. The germline gives CDR1 SGHNT, CDR2 YYREEE (reference sequence). V was cut by 0 bases and J by 0 bases, with 6 bases left in between. CDR3 in amino acids: CASSLDTSNYGYTF. The CDR3 nucleotides read TGTGCCAGCAGCTTGGACACCTCTAACTATGGCTACACCTTC.

This rearrangement joins TRBV5-4 to TRBJ2-2; 7 nucleotides align to TRBD1. The germline V gene has CDR1 SGHNT and CDR2 YYREEE (reference sequence). This CDR3 is 15 amino acids long. V dropped 4 bases and J dropped 6; count of bases not matched to a gene: 9. The CDR3 loop reads CASSPGQSMPGELFF. The CDR3 DNA sequence: TGTGCCAGCAGCCCGGGACAGTCTATGCCCGGGGAGCTGTTTTTT.

The chain employs TRBV6-2 or TRBV6-3 and TRBJ2-3; 14 bases match TRBD2. The CDR3 is 17 residues long. CDR1 MNHEY and CDR2 SVGEGT come from the germline V gene. V lost 3 bases and J lost 5; bases outside the gene matches: 7. The CDR3 sequence: CASSYRLAGGSRDTQYF. CDR3 sequence (DNA): TGTGCCAGCAGTTATCGACTAGCGGGGGGGTCCAGAGATACGCAGTATTTT.

The rearrangement links TRBV5-1 to TRBJ2-5, with D possibly being TRBD1 (6 bases). CDR1 SGHRS and CDR2 YFSETQ come from the germline V gene. Trimming removed 1 base at V and 3 bases at J, with 7 bases between. The CDR3 contains 13 residues. The CDR3 region has the DNA TGCGCCAGCAGCTTGCCAGGGGAAGAGACCCAGTACTTC. Encoded protein: CASSLPGEETQYF.

V gene TRBV28 combines with J gene TRBJ1-4; D possibly corresponds to TRBD1 (6 bases). CDR3 length: 17 residues. Germline V lookup: CDR1 MDHEN, CDR2 SYDVKM. Trimming stripped 7 bases from V and 0 bases from J, with 18 bases between. CDR3 in DNA: TGTGCCAGCACCCTCCAAGGGCAGGGGCCAACTAATGAAAAACTGTTTTTT. Translated, it gives CASTLQGQGPTNEKLFF. Combining the CDR3 with reference TRBV28 and TRBJ1-4 gives the whole variable domain DVKVTQSSRYLVKRTGEKVFLECVQDMDHENMFWYRQDPGLGLRLIYFSYDVKMKEKGDIPEGYSVSREKKERFSLILESASTNQTSMYLCASTLQGQGPTNEKLFFGSGTQLSVL.

The sample holds many counts of this clone. The chain combines TRBV28 with TRBJ2-7; TRBD2 matches at 11 bases. V lost 7 bases and J lost 7; bases outside the gene matches: 9. The CDR3 is 14 amino acids. CDR1 is MDHEN and CDR2 is SYDVKM in the germline V gene. In DNA, the CDR3 is TGTGCCAGCATGAATAGCGGGGGGGCCGGGGAGCAGTACTTC. This codes for CASMNSGGAGEQYF.

The chain couples TRBV3-1 (or the pseudogene TRBV3-2) to TRBJ2-5; 10 nucleotides align to TRBD1. Trimming cost V 4 bases and J 7 bases; bases outside gene matches: 9. Germline loops: CDR1 LGHDT, CDR2 YNNKEL (reference sequence). The CDR3 is 15 residues long. The CDR3 coding sequence is TGTGCCAGCAGCCCAGGGGGACAGGGGACTGTGACCCAGTACTTC. Its translation: CASSPGGQGTVTQYF.

The table lists this clone with a count of one. The rearrangement joins TRBV29-1 to TRBJ2-7; the D gene is possibly TRBD1 (6 bases). V was pared by 3 bases and J by 2 bases, with 8 bases between. This CDR3 has 12 residues. Germline V gives CDR1 SQVTM, CDR2 ANQGSEA. The CDR3 here is CSVEAGAYEQYF. The DNA of the CDR3 is TGCAGCGTTGAGGCAGGGGCCTACGAGCAGTACTTC.

This chain uses TRBV28 with TRBJ2-3; 8 positions agree with TRBD2. Trimming cost V 5 bases and J 2 bases; bases outside gene matches: 15. Germline V gene sequence: CDR1 MDHEN, CDR2 SYDVKM. The CDR3 is 18 amino acids. CDR3 region: CASSPLLRGALVTDTQYF. DNA of the CDR3: TGTGCCAGCAGTCCACTTCTGCGGGGGGCGTTAGTCACAGATACGCAGTATTTT. The variable domain in full, completed from reference TRBV28 and TRBJ2-3, reads DVKVTQSSRYLVKRTGEKVFLECVQDMDHENMFWYRQDPGLGLRLIYFSYDVKMKEKGDIPEGYSVSREKKERFSLILESASTNQTSMYLCASSPLLRGALVTDTQYFGPGTRLTVL.

This clone was seen just once. CDR3 sequence (DNA): TGTGCCAGCAGCTTAGGGAGGGGGCAGACCCTTTCACAAGAGACCCAGTACTTC. Its protein product is CASSLGRGQTLSQETQYF. This chain joins TRBV7-2 and TRBJ2-5; D may be TRBD1 (7 bases). The CDR3 is 18 amino acids. Germline lookup yields CDR1 SGHTA and CDR2 FQGNSA. V was pared by 1 base and J by 2 bases, with 20 bases between.

This sequence joins TRBV6-6 and TRBJ1-2; a possible D gene is TRBD1 (5 bases). Germline-derived CDR1 and CDR2 are MNHNY and SVGAGI (reference sequence). The CDR3 runs 15 residues. V gave up 2 bases and J gave up 4 bases, with 14 bases separating them. CDR3 sequence: CASSYGAASAYGYTF. DNA of the CDR3: TGTGCCAGCAGTTACGGGGCGGCTTCTGCCTATGGCTACACCTTC.

This sequence joins TRBV3-1 (or the pseudogene TRBV3-2) and TRBJ2-1; TRBD2 matches at 7 bases. The V gene's germline CDR1 is LGHDT and CDR2 YNNKEL (reference sequence). J lost 3 bases, V lost 1 base, and 6 bases had no gene match. This CDR3 contains 16 residues. Here the CDR3 DNA reads TGTGCCAGCAGCCAAGTAAAGCGGGGCGGCTACAATGAGCAGTTCTTC. Translating gives CASSQVKRGGYNEQFF.

V usage is TRBV10-1 and J usage is TRBJ2-2; 7 positions agree with TRBD1. The CDR3 contains 14 residues. The ends lost 6 bases at V and 1 base at J; junction bases unmatched: 2. Germline assignment: CDR1 WNHNN and CDR2 SYGVQD (reference sequence). The CDR3 DNA is TGCGCCAGCAGACAGGGGTTGAACACCGGGGAGCTGTTTTTT. Translated, it gives CASRQGLNTGELFF.

The genes are TRBV7-9 and TRBJ1-3, with no clear D. V was clipped by 2 bases and J by 4 bases, with 12 bases between them. Germline CDR1 reads SEHNR; CDR2 reads FQNEAQ (reference sequence). The CDR3 is 15 amino acids. The CDR3 region has the DNA TGTGCCAGCAGCTTACAAGGAGGGATCGGAAACACCATATATTTT. Its translation: CASSLQGGIGNTIYF.

V is TRBV28 and J is TRBJ1-2; 8 bases agree with TRBD1. V shed 3 bases and J 4 bases; nucleotides not matched to a gene: 7. CDR1 is MDHEN and CDR2 is SYDVKM in the germline V gene. This CDR3 has 15 residues. Written as DNA, the CDR3 is TGTGCCAGCAGTTTGATGTCAGGGGGCGCCTATGGCTACACCTTC. It encodes CASSLMSGGAYGYTF.

The chain recombines TRBV7-2 with TRBJ2-1, with 10 bases matching TRBD2. Germline V gene lookup returns CDR1 SGHTA and CDR2 FQGNSA. The CDR3 loop spans 18 amino acids. The ends lost 1 base at V and 5 bases at J; junction bases unmatched: 11. CDR3 region: CASSLGSGGAIKNNEQFF. The CDR3 DNA sequence: TGTGCCAGCAGCTTAGGAAGCGGGGGGGCGATTAAAAACAATGAGCAGTTCTTC.

The chain combines TRBV9 with TRBJ1-3; 8 nucleotides align to TRBD1. V was clipped by 4 bases and J by 5 bases; unmatched bases: 14. The germline gives CDR1 SGDLS, CDR2 YYNGEE. The CDR3 loop spans 17 amino acids. CDR3 bases: TGTGCCAGCAGCCCTACCTTGGGCAGGGGGCTTCGAAACACCATATATTTT. It yields the protein CASSPTLGRGLRNTIYF.

The rearrangement uses TRBV5-6 and TRBJ1-2; weak D call: TRBD1 (6 bases). CDR1 is SGHDT, CDR2 YYEEEE, per germline. The CDR3 consists of 17 residues. V dropped 2 bases and J dropped 5 bases, with 22 bases sitting between them. CDR3: CASSFSIQGALVYGYTF. The CDR3 coding sequence is TGTGCCAGCAGCTTCTCAATACAGGGAGCCCTTGTGTATGGCTACACCTTC. The complete variable domain, with remaining parts taken from reference TRBV5-6 and TRBJ1-2, reads DAGVTQSPTHLIKTRGQQVTLRCSPKSGHDTVSWYQQALGQGPQFIFQYYEEEERQRGNFPDRFSGHQFPNYSSELNVNALLLGDSALYLCASSFSIQGALVYGYTFGSGTRLTVV.

The chain carries TRBV7-9 and TRBJ1-1; a possible D gene is TRBD1 (6 bases). The germline V and J ends were trimmed by 5 bases and 2 bases, with 12 bases remaining between them. Germline CDR1 SEHNR, CDR2 FQNEAQ (reference sequence). This CDR3 is 14 amino acids long. The CDR3 nucleotides read TGTGCCAGCAGCGCGCAGGGGATTAACACTGAAGCTTTCTTT. Its protein is CASSAQGINTEAFF.

The chain has TRBV7-9 and TRBJ1-4; D remains ambiguous. This CDR3 spans 15 amino acids. Germline V gene lookup returns CDR1 SEHNR and CDR2 FQNEAQ (reference sequence). V dropped 7 bases and J dropped 4 bases, with 16 bases sitting between them. CDR3 coding DNA: TGTGCCAGCACCCTCGGGAGACAAGATAATGAAAAACTGTTTTTT. The encoded protein is CASTLGRQDNEKLFF.

This chain connects TRBV3-1 (or the pseudogene TRBV3-2) to TRBJ2-4; possibly TRBD2 for D (6 bases). The CDR3 contains 15 residues. Germline lookup yields CDR1 LGHDT and CDR2 YNNKEL (reference sequence). V was cut by 4 bases and J by 4 bases, with 14 bases left in between. The CDR3 region is CASSPSGRMKNIQYF. The CDR3 nucleotides are TGTGCCAGCAGCCCCTCGGGGAGGATGAAAAACATTCAGTACTTC.

The chain combines TRBV30 with TRBJ1-2; 8 positions match TRBD1. Germline loops: CDR1 GTSNPN, CDR2 SVGIG (reference sequence). The CDR3 spans 16 residues. The V gene end was trimmed by 0 bases and the J gene end by 1 base; junction bases not matched to a gene: 7. The CDR3 DNA reads TGTGCCTGGAGTGTACTTCAGGGGGCTAGTAACTATGGCTACACCTTC. Translating gives CAWSVLQGASNYGYTF.